A single sample gave rise to the 10 T cell receptor beta chains below, sequenced in a study of molecular identifiers for immune sequencing clone quantification. TCRdb recomputed calls from the PCR reads with MiXCR, one row per CDR3 protein. The sample records approximately 680,000 distinct CDR3 sequences, roughly 23% being singletons. Material: naive CD8+ T cells from blood, with Jurkat cell RNA spiked in. Subset in this sample: FACS-sorted CD8+CD4-CCR7+CD45RA+ naive T cells. The receptors here all came from a human donor in good health. Some libraries in this study had Jurkat cell RNA spiked in.

Turning to this clonotype: A much larger clonotype is one base distant, so this may be a read error. The chain uses TRBV4-1 and TRBJ1-1; a possible D gene is TRBD1 (6 bases). Looked up from germline, CDR1 is MGHRA and CDR2 is YSYEKL. The CDR3 spans 14 residues. V was clipped by 5 bases and J by 3 bases, with 13 bases between them. This CDR3 is CASSFRTVDTEAFF. The CDR3, as DNA: TGCGCCAGCAGCTTTCGGACAGTGGACACTGAAGCTTTCTTT.

Only a few counts were recorded for this clonotype. The chain combines TRBV7-9 with TRBJ2-7; tentative D call: TRBD2 (6 bases). Trimming took off 4 bases at V and 5 bases at J, with 21 bases between the two ends. The germline V gene has CDR1 SEHNR and CDR2 FQNEAQ (reference sequence). The CDR3 extends over 16 amino acids. The CDR3 sequence: CASSSGTVPYLHEQYF. CDR3 nucleotide sequence: TGTGCCAGCAGCTCCGGGACTGTCCCCTACCTACACGAGCAGTACTTC.

This sequence joins TRBV27 and TRBJ2-2; 10 nucleotides align to TRBD1. J lost 3 bases, V lost 3 bases, and 4 bases had no gene match. CDR3 length equals 16 residues. Germline V CDR1 and CDR2: MNHEY, SMNVEV (reference sequence). CDR3 bases: TGTGCCAGCAGTTTTTTAGGACAGGGGGACACCGGGGAGCTGTTTTTT. Encoded protein: CASSFLGQGDTGELFF.

This clonotype has more than one count but fewer than ten. The chain is built from TRBV7-9 and TRBJ1-4; 9 positions agree with TRBD1. V gave up 10 bases and J gave up 6 bases; unmatched junction bases: 6. The CDR3 has 13 amino acids. Per the germline V gene, CDR1 is SEHNR and CDR2 is FQNEAQ (reference sequence). In DNA form, the CDR3 reads TGTGCCACCCCCGGACAGGGGTATGAAAAACTGTTTTTT. Protein: CATPGQGYEKLFF.

This clonotype was seen a few times. This chain uses TRBV13 with TRBJ2-7; TRBD1 agrees at 9 bases. Germline-derived CDR1 and CDR2 are PRHDT and FYEKMQ (reference sequence). V was pared by 4 bases and J by 7 bases, with 8 bases of the junction left unmatched. The CDR3 is 14 residues long. The CDR3 loop reads CASSSRDRAGEQYF. The CDR3 bases are TGTGCCAGCAGCTCGCGGGACAGGGCGGGAGAGCAGTACTTC.

Note on this clonotype: Just one base apart from a much larger clone, this may be a read error. The chain is built from TRBV28 and TRBJ2-3; 9 bases map to TRBD2. Germline CDR1 reads MDHEN; CDR2 reads SYDVKM. The CDR3 consists of 18 residues. CDR3 bases: TGTACCAGCAGTTTGCCAACTAGCGGGTCAGCGTGGTCAGATACGCAGTATTTT. Amino acid sequence: CTSSLPTSGSAWSDTQYF.

As regards this clonotype: A much larger clone lies one base from this, so it may be a read error. The chain has TRBV19 and TRBJ2-2; perhaps TRBD2 as D (6 bases). Germline V lookup: CDR1 LNHDA, CDR2 SQIVND (reference sequence). The CDR3 sequence is 15 residues long. The CDR3 loop reads CASSLSGPNTEELFF. The CDR3 DNA is TGTGCCAGTAGCCTAAGCGGGCCGAACACCGAGGAGCTGTTTTTT.

As concerns this clonotype: This may be a read error: a much more frequent sequence differs by one nucleotide. The chain recombines TRBV9 with TRBJ1-2, with TRBD1 identical over 9 bases. There are 16 residues in the CDR3. J gave up 9 bases and V 3 bases, and 15 bases lay outside the gene matches. Germline CDR1 is SGDLS and CDR2 is YYNGEE. The CDR3 spells CASSEETGGGIKSYTF. The CDR3, as DNA: TGTGCCAGCAGCGAAGAAACAGGGGGCGGAATCAAAAGCTACACCTTC.

The chain employs TRBV11-2 and TRBJ2-2; 9 bases are a match to TRBD1. V shed 3 bases and J 2 bases; nucleotides not matched to a gene: 4. The CDR3 sequence is 16 residues long. Looked up from germline, CDR1 is SGHAT and CDR2 is FQNNGV. The CDR3 is CASSLTGGGNTGELFF. The DNA of the CDR3 is TGTGCCAGCAGCTTGACAGGGGGGGGCAACACCGGGGAGCTGTTTTTT.

This clonotype was recorded at least ten times. This rearrangement joins TRBV12-3 or TRBV12-4 to TRBJ2-7; 7 bases fit TRBD1. The CDR3 runs 17 residues. The J segment lost 3 bases and the V segment lost 2 bases, leaving 13 bases of the junction unmatched. The CDR3 region has the DNA TGTGCCAGCAGTTTATATAGTCGAATGGACAGGAGCTACGAGCAGTACTTC. Translating gives CASSLYSRMDRSYEQYF.